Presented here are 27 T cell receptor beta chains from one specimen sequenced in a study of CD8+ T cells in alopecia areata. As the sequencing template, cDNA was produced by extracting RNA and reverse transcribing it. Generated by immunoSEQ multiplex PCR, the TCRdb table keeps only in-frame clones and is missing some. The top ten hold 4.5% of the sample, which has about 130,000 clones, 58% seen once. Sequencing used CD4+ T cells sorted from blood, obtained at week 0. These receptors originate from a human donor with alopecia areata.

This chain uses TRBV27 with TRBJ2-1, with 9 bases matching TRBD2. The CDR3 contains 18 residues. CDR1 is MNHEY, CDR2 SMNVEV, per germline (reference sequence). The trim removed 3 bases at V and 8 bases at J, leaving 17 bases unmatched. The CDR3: CASSFRAELAGGPHEQFF. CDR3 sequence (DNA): TGTGCCAGCAGTTTTCGGGCCGAACTAGCGGGCGGCCCGCATGAGCAGTTCTTC.

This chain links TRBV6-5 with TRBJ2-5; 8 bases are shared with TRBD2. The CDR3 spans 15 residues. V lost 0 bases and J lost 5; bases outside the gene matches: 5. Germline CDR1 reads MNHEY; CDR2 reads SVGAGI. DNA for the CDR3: TGTGCCAGCAGTTACTCGAGCGGGGGCCGTGAGACCCAGTACTTC. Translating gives CASSYSSGGRETQYF.

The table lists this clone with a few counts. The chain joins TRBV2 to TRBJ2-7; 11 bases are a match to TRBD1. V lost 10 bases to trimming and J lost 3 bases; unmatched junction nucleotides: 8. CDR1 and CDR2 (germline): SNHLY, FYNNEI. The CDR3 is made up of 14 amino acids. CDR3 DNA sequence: TGTGCCACCACGCGGGGGACAGGGGGCTACGAGCAGTACTTC. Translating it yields CATTRGTGGYEQYF.

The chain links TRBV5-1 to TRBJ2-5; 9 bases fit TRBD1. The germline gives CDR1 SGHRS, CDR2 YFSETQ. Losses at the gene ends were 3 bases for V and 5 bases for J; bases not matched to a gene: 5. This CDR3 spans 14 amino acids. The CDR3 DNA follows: TGCGCCAGCAGCTCCGGGACAGGGAAGGAGACCCAGTACTTC. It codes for CASSSGTGKETQYF.

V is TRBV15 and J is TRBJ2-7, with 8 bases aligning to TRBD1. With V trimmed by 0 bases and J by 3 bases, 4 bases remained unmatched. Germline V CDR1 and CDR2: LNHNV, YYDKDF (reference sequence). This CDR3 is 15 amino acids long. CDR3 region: CATSRDGTGDYEQYF. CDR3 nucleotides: TGTGCCACCAGCAGAGATGGGACAGGAGACTACGAGCAGTACTTC.

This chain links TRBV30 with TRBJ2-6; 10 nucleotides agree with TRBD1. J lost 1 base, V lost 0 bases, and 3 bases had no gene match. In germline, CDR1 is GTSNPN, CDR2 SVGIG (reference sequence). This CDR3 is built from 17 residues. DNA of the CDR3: TGTGCCTGGAGTGTAGGGACAGGGGTGTCTGGGGCCAACGTCCTGACTTTC. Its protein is CAWSVGTGVSGANVLTF.

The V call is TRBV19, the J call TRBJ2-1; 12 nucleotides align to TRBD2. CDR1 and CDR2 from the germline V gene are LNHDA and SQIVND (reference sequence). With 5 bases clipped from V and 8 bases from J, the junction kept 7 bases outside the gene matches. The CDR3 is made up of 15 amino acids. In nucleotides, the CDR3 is TGTGCCAGTAGTTCCCAGACTAGCGGGAGCTATGAGCAGTTCTTC. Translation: CASSSQTSGSYEQFF.

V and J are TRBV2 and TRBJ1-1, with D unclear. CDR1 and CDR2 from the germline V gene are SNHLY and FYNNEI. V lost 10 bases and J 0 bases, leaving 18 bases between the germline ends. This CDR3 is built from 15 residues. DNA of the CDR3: TGTGCCACTGCTGGTCCAGGAGATATGAACACTGAAGCTTTCTTT. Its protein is CATAGPGDMNTEAFF.

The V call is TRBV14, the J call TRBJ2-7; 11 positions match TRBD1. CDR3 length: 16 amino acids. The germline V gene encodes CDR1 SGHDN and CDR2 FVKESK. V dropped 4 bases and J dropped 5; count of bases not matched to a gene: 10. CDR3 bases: TGTGCCAGCAGCCCAACGTGGGGACAGGGGGGAAACGAGCAGTACTTC. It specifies CASSPTWGQGGNEQYF.

CDR3 bases: TGCGCCAGCAGCTTCAATCGCGGACAGGGATCCAGTGGCTACACCTTC. As protein: CASSFNRGQGSSGYTF. The chain recombines TRBV5-1 with TRBJ1-2, with 8 bases that match TRBD1. The CDR3 runs to 16 residues. The germline V gene has CDR1 SGHRS and CDR2 YFSETQ. Trimming took 2 bases from V and 7 from J; bases not matched to a gene: 13.

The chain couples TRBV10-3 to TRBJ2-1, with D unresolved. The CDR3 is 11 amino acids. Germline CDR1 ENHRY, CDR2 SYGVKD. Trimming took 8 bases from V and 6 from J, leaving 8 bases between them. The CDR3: CAIGVGNEQFF. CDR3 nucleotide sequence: TGTGCCATCGGGGTCGGCAATGAGCAGTTCTTC.

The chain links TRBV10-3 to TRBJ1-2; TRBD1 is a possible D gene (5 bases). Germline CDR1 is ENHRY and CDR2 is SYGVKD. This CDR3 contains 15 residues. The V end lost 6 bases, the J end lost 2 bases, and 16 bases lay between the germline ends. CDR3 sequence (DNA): TGTGCCATCAGGACAGACTCTACCCCGAACTATGGCTACACCTTC. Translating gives CAIRTDSTPNYGYTF.

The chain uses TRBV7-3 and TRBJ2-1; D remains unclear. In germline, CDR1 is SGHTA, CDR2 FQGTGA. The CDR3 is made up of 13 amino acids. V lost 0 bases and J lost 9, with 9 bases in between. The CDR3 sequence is CASSLTRVTEQFF. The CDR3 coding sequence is TGTGCCAGCAGCTTAACTCGGGTCACTGAGCAGTTCTTC.

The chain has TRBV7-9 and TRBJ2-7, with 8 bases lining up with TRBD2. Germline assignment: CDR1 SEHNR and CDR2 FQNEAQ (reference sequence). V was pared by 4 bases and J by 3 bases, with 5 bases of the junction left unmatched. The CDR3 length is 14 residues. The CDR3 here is CASSSAGTSYEQYF. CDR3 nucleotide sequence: TGTGCCAGCAGCTCCGCGGGGACTAGCTACGAGCAGTACTTC. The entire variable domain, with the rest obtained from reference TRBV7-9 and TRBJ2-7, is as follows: DTGVSQNPRHKITKRGQNVTFRCDPISEHNRLYWYRQTLGQGPEFLTYFQNEAQLEKSRLLSDRFSAERPKGSFSTLEIQRTEQGDSAMYLCASSSAGTSYEQYFGPGTRLTVT.

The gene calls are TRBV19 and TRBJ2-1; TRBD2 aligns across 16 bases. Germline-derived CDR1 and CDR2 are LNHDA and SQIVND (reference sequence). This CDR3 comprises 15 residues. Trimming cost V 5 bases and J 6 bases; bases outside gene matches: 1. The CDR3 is CASSGTSGRGNEQFF. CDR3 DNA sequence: TGTGCCAGTAGTGGGACTAGCGGGAGGGGCAATGAGCAGTTCTTC.

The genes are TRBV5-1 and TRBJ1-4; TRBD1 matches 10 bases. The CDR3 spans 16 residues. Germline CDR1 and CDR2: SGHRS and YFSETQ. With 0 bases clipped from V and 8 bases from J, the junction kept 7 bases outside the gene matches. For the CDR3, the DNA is TGCGCCAGCAGCTTGGAGGGACAGGGGATGGACGAAAAACTGTTTTTT. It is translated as CASSLEGQGMDEKLFF.

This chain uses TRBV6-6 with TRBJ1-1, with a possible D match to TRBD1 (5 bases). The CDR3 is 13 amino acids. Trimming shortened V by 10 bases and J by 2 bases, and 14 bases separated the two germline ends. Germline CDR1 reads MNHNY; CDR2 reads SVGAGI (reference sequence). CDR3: CATKGGVNTEAFF. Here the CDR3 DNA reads TGTGCCACCAAGGGAGGGGTTAACACTGAAGCTTTCTTT.

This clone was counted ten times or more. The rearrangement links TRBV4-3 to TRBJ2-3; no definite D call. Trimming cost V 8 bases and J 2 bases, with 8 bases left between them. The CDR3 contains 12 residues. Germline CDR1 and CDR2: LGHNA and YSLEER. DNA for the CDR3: TGCGCCAGCTCCCAAACCACAGATACGCAGTATTTT. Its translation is CASSQTTDTQYF.

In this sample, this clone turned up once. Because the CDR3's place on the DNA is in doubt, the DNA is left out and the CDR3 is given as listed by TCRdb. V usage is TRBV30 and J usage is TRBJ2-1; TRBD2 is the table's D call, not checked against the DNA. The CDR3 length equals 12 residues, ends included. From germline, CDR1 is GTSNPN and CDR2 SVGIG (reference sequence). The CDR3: CAWGLGIGERFF.

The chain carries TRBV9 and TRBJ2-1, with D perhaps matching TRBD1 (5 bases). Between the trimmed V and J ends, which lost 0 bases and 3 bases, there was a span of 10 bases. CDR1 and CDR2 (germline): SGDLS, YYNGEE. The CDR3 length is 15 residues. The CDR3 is CASSVAPTVYNEQFF. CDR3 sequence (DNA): TGTGCCAGCAGCGTAGCACCGACAGTCTACAATGAGCAGTTCTTC.

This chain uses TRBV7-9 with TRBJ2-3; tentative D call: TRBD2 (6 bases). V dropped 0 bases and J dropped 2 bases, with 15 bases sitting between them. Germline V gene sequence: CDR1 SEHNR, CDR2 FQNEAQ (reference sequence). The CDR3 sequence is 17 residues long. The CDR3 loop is CASSLAVGGALTDTQYF. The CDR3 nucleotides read TGTGCCAGCAGCTTAGCCGTTGGCGGGGCACTCACAGATACGCAGTATTTT.

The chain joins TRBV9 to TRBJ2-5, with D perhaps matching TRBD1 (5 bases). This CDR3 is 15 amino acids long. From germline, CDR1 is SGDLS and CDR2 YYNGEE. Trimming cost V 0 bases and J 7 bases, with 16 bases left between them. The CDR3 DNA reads TGTGCCAGCAGCGTAGCTCTATCAGGGTCCGGGACCCAGTACTTC. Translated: CASSVALSGSGTQYF. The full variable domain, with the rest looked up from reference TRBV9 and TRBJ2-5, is DSGVTQTPKHLITATGQRVTLRCSPRSGDLSVYWYQQSLDQGLQFLIQYYNGEERAKGNILERFSAQQFPDLHSELNLSSLELGDSALYFCASSVALSGSGTQYFGPGTRLLVL.

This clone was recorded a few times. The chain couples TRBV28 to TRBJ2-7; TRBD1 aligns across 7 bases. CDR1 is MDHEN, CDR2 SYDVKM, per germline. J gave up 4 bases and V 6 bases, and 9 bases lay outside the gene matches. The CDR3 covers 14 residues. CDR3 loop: CASRQGTAGYEQYF. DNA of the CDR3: TGTGCCAGCAGACAAGGGACAGCAGGGTACGAGCAGTACTTC.

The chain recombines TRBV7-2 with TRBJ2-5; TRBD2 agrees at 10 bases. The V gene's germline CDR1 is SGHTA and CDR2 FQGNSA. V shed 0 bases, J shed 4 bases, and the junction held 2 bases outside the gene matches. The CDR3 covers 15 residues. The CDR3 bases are TGTGCCAGCAGCTTAGCTAGCGGGGGGCTAGAGACCCAGTACTTC. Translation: CASSLASGGLETQYF.

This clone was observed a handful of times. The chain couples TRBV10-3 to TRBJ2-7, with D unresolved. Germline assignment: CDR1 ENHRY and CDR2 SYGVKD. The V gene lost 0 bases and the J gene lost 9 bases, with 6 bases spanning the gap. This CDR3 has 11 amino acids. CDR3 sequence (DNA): TGTGCCATCAGTGAGTCCGGTGTGCAGTACTTC. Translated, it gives CAISESGVQYF.

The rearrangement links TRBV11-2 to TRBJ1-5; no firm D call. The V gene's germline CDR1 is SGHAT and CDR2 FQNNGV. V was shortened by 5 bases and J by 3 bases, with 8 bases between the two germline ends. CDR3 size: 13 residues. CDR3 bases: TGTGCCAGCAGCCCCTCATACAATCAGCCCCAGCATTTT. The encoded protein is CASSPSYNQPQHF.

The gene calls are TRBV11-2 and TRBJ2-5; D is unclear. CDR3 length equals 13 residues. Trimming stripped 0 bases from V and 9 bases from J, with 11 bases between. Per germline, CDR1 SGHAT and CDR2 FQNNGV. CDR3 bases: TGTGCCAGCAGCTTAGACTCCCAGAGTGCCCAGTACTTC. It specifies CASSLDSQSAQYF.